One sample yielded the 19 T cell receptor beta chains listed below, sequenced in a study of T cell responses to AZD1222 COVID-19 vaccine. Assay used: immunoSEQ multiplex PCR; TCRdb lists only in-frame clones, some missing. This sample carries approximately 120,000 clones, roughly nine tenths of them seen once, and the ten largest clones take around a tenth. The specimen was peripheral blood, collected 28 days after the second AZD1222 dose. These receptors were taken from an adult who received the AZD1222 COVID-19 vaccine.

The chain employs TRBV11-2 and TRBJ1-6; tentative D call: TRBD1 (6 bases). The V gene lost 5 bases and the J gene lost 6 bases, with 17 bases spanning the gap. Germline values: CDR1 SGHAT, CDR2 FQNNGV. The CDR3 sequence is 16 residues long. CDR3 coding DNA: TGTGCCAGCAGCCCAGTGGGGGGGCTAGGTAATTCACCCCTCCACTTT. This codes for CASSPVGGLGNSPLHF.

The chain employs TRBV18 and TRBJ2-6; the D is unclear. This CDR3 comprises 14 residues. Germline-derived CDR1 and CDR2 are KGHSH and LQKENI. The germline V and J ends were trimmed by 0 bases and 4 bases, with 4 bases remaining between them. CDR3 residues: CASSPPAGANVLTF. The CDR3 bases are TGTGCCAGCTCACCACCCGCCGGGGCCAACGTCCTGACTTTC.

The V gene is TRBV2, the J gene TRBJ2-3; D not resolved. The CDR3 consists of 13 residues. Trimming took 7 bases from V and 1 from J, leaving 9 bases between them. CDR1 and CDR2 (germline): SNHLY, FYNNEI. CDR3 in DNA: TGTGCCAGCACGGTCAGAGGCACAGATACGCAGTATTTT. As protein: CASTVRGTDTQYF.

The chain carries TRBV7-2 and TRBJ1-1; D gene ambiguous. V gave up 3 bases and J gave up 6 bases, with 5 bases separating them. The CDR3 covers 11 residues. Germline values: CDR1 SGHTA, CDR2 FQGNSA. The CDR3 coding sequence is TGTGCCAGCAGCTTGTATTCTGAAGCTTTCTTT. Protein product: CASSLYSEAFF.

This chain connects TRBV29-1 to TRBJ1-1, with 7 bases matching TRBD1. The germline gives CDR1 SQVTM, CDR2 ANQGSEA. Trimming took 4 bases from V and 0 from J; bases not matched to a gene: 2. This CDR3 comprises 13 residues. CDR3 in amino acids: CSVGDSMNTEAFF. CDR3 bases: TGCAGCGTTGGGGACAGCATGAACACTGAAGCTTTCTTT. Variable domain in full (rest from reference TRBV29-1 and TRBJ1-1): SAVISQKPSRDICQRGTSLTIQCQVDSQVTMMFWYRQQPGQSLTLIATANQGSEATYESGFVIDKFPISRPNLTFSTLTVSNMSPEDSSIYLCSVGDSMNTEAFFGQGTRLTVV.

The chain recombines TRBV6-2 or TRBV6-3 with TRBJ1-6; no definite D call. Per the germline V gene, CDR1 is MNHEY and CDR2 is SVGEGT. The length of the CDR3 is 15 residues. Trimming left V 0 bases short and J 10 bases short, with 13 bases between. The CDR3 DNA reads as TGTGCCAGCAGTTACTCGATAGGGTCCTGGTCACCCCTCCACTTT. Residues: CASSYSIGSWSPLHF.

The chain couples TRBV9 to TRBJ1-1, with 7 bases aligning to TRBD1. Per the germline V gene, CDR1 is SGDLS and CDR2 is YYNGEE. V gave up 0 bases and J gave up 0 bases; unmatched junction bases: 5. This CDR3 is 16 amino acids long. CDR3 coding DNA: TGTGCCAGCAGCGTAGTGGGGACAGCTATGAACACTGAAGCTTTCTTT. Its protein product is CASSVVGTAMNTEAFF.

The chain has TRBV14 and TRBJ2-1; 7 nucleotides align to TRBD2. J gave up 7 bases and V 4 bases, and 7 bases lay outside the gene matches. The CDR3 contains 14 residues. Per the germline V gene, CDR1 is SGHDN and CDR2 is FVKESK. CDR3 loop: CASSLGLGTNEQFF. The CDR3 bases are TGTGCCAGCAGCCTCGGACTAGGAACGAATGAGCAGTTCTTC.

The CDR3 here is CASSPLAGGSYEQYF. The CDR3 DNA follows: TGTGCCAGCAGCCCACTAGCGGGAGGCTCCTACGAGCAGTACTTC. The chain employs TRBV9 and TRBJ2-7; 12 bases are shared with TRBD2. CDR3 size: 15 residues. V lost 4 bases, J lost 0 bases, and 2 bases stayed unmatched. Germline V gene data show CDR1 as SGDLS and CDR2 as YYNGEE.

The genes are TRBV19 and TRBJ1-5; possibly TRBD1 for D (6 bases). The CDR3 is made up of 17 amino acids. V was trimmed by 7 bases and J by 6 bases, leaving 25 bases between them. In germline, CDR1 is LNHDA, CDR2 SQIVND (reference sequence). DNA for the CDR3: TGTGCCAGTACGCCCGGAGGTACAGGGTACGCAGCTCAGCCCCAGCATTTT. Encoded protein: CASTPGGTGYAAQPQHF. Based on the CDR3 plus reference TRBV19 and TRBJ1-5, the full variable domain is DGGITQSPKYLFRKEGQNVTLSCEQNLNHDAMYWYRQDPGQGLRLIYYSQIVNDFQKGDIAEGYSVSREKKESFPLTVTSAQKNPTAFYLCASTPGGTGYAAQPQHFGDGTRLSIL.

This chain uses TRBV5-1 with TRBJ2-1; D is perhaps TRBD2 (6 bases). Trimming removed 2 bases at V and 12 bases at J, with 21 bases between. The germline gives CDR1 SGHRS, CDR2 YFSETQ. The CDR3 is 15 residues long. DNA for the CDR3: TGCGCCAGCAGCTTTGGACAACCGGGACTTGTGGGGCAGTTCTTC. Encoded protein: CASSFGQPGLVGQFF.

V and J are TRBV5-1 and TRBJ1-2, with TRBD1 matching 7 bases. The ends lost 3 bases at V and 8 bases at J; junction bases unmatched: 10. This CDR3 spans 14 amino acids. Germline values: CDR1 SGHRS, CDR2 YFSETQ. CDR3 loop: CASSSGTASRGYTF. CDR3 coding DNA: TGCGCCAGCAGCTCCGGGACAGCAAGCCGGGGCTACACCTTC.

This clone was recorded a few times. The V call is TRBV6-5, the J call TRBJ1-1, with D possibly being TRBD1 (6 bases). Trimming took off 10 bases at V and 3 bases at J, with 18 bases between the two ends. This CDR3 is 14 amino acids long. Germline-derived CDR1 and CDR2 are MNHEY and SVGAGI. CDR3 in amino acids: CATTQGQVDTEAFF. The DNA for the CDR3 is TGTGCCACGACCCAGGGGCAGGTGGACACTGAAGCTTTCTTT.

J is TRBJ2-5 and V is TRBV5-5; TRBD1 is a possible D gene (6 bases). The germline V gene encodes CDR1 SGHKS and CDR2 YYEKEE (reference sequence). V was pared by 4 bases and J by 0 bases, with 13 bases between. This CDR3 is built from 15 residues. CDR3 region: CASSRIGQNQETQYF. The CDR3 nucleotides are TGTGCCAGCAGCCGGATAGGACAGAACCAAGAGACCCAGTACTTC.

This chain joins TRBV7-9 and TRBJ2-7; 16 bases map to TRBD2. The CDR3 spans 16 residues. The V and J ends lost 4 bases and 6 bases, in that order; junction bases with no gene match: 6. The germline gives CDR1 SEHNR, CDR2 FQNEAQ (reference sequence). The CDR3 protein is CASSSGLAGGPSEQYF. The DNA of the CDR3 is TGTGCCAGCAGCTCGGGACTAGCGGGAGGGCCTAGCGAGCAGTACTTC.

Of note for this clone: One end of the junction is discordant with germline, which a read error may explain. V and J are TRBV19 and TRBJ2-1, with 11 bases identical to TRBD2. Germline-derived CDR1 and CDR2 are LNHDA and SQIVND (reference sequence). This CDR3 region has 14 residues. The CDR3 sequence: CASRIGLAGNEQFF. The CDR3 DNA reads as TGTGCCAGTAGGATAGGACTAGCGGGCAATGAGCAGTTCTTC.

In this sample, this clone turned up a few times. The chain combines TRBV6-5 with TRBJ1-1; D not resolved. The CDR3 is 13 residues long. CDR1 is MNHEY, CDR2 SVGAGI, per germline. V lost 2 bases and J 0 bases, leaving 4 bases between the germline ends. Written as DNA, the CDR3 is TGTGCCAGCAGTTACACTATGAACACTGAAGCTTTCTTT. Its protein product is CASSYTMNTEAFF.

This clone was detected once. The CDR3 is CASSQDPQLQETQYF. The DNA of the CDR3 is TGCGCCAGCAGCCAAGATCCACAACTCCAAGAGACCCAGTACTTC. The J gene is TRBJ2-5, the V gene TRBV4-3; D call uncertain. The CDR3 is 15 residues long. V dropped 0 bases and J dropped 1 base, with 9 bases sitting between them. CDR1 and CDR2 from the germline V gene are LGHNA and YSLEER.

The gene calls are TRBV12-3 or TRBV12-4 and TRBJ2-7; D may be TRBD1 (6 bases). Trimming took 5 bases from V and 5 from J, leaving 10 bases between them. The CDR3 is made up of 12 amino acids. CDR3 DNA: TGTGCCAGCAGTCTTAACAGGGACGAGCAGTACTTC. Its translation is CASSLNRDEQYF.